This T cell receptor beta chain originates from a study of regulatory T cells in long-lasting Graves disease. Trimming took 0 bases from V and 4 from J, leaving 12 bases between them. CDR3 length: 15 amino acids. Germline assignment: CDR1 LGHDT and CDR2 YNNKEL (reference sequence). In its sample, this clonotype was seen many times. What it recognizes is unknown. Noted time point: persistent/refractory GD, antithyroid drugs over 5 years with positive TRAb. There was RNA extracted from PBMCs, and the TCR library was made from it. Each of the patients was recruited from an endocrinology department situated in Xi'an, China. General study findings and limits: Preferential use of TRBV28, TRBJ1-2 and TRBJ2-5 was seen in persistent disease.

The TCR beta library used iRepertoire HTBI primers with Arm-PCR amplification of CDR3. Original processing notes: Samples revealed 62 TRBV and 15 or so TRBJ segments. MiXCR, applied by TCRdb to the multiplex PCR reads, yields one record per CDR3 protein. TCRdb, not the authors, supplied the V and J calls. The sample holds approximately 360,000 distinct CDR3 sequences, approximately 25% seen once. The source was peripheral blood mononuclear cells (PBMCs), collected when the disease was refractory, from a patient treated with antithyroid drugs. J is TRBJ1-1 and V is TRBV3-1; D is ambiguous. This TCR was sampled from a woman in her thirties or forties with Graves disease. CDR3 protein: CASSQDQAVVTEAFF. For the CDR3, the DNA is TGTGCCAGCAGCCAAGATCAGGCCGTGGTCACTGAAGCTTTCTTT.